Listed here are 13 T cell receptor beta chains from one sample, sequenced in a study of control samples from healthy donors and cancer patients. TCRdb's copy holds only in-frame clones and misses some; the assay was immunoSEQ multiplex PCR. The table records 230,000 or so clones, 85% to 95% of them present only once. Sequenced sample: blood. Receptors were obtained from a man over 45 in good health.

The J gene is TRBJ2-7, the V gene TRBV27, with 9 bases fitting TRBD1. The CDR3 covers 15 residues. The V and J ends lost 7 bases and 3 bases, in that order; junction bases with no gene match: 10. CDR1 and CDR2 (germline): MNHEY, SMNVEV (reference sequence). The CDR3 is CASTSLGQGNYEQYF. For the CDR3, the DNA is TGTGCCAGCACCTCCCTCGGACAGGGGAACTACGAGCAGTACTTC.

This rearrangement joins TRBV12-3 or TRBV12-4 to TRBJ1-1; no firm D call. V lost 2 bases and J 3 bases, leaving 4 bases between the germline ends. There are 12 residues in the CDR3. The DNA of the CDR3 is TGTGCCAGCAGTTTAATGGACACTGAAGCTTTCTTT. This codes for CASSLMDTEAFF.

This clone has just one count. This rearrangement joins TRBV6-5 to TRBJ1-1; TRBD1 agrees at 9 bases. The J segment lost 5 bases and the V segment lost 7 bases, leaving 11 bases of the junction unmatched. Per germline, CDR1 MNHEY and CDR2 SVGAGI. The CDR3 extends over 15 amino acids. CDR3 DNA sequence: TGTGCCAGCACTCCCCTCGGGACAGGGAAGACTGAAGCTTTCTTT. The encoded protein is CASTPLGTGKTEAFF.

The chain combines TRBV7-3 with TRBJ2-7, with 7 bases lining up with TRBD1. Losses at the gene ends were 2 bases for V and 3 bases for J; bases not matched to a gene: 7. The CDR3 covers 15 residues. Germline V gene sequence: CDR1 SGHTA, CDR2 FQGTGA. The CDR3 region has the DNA TGTGCCAGCAGCTTAGCCGGGACAGAAGTCTACGAGCAGTACTTC. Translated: CASSLAGTEVYEQYF. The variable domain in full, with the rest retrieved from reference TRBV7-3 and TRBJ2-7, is GAGVSQTPSNKVTEKGKYVELRCDPISGHTALYWYRQSLGQGPEFLIYFQGTGAADDSGLPNDRFFAVRPEGSVSTLKIQRTERGDSAVYLCASSLAGTEVYEQYFGPGTRLTVT.

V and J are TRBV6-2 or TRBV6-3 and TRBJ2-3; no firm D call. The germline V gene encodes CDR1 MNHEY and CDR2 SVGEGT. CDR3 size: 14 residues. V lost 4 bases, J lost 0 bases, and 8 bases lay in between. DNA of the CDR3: TGTGCCAGCAGTTCGAAGGCTAGCACAGATACGCAGTATTTT. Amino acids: CASSSKASTDTQYF.

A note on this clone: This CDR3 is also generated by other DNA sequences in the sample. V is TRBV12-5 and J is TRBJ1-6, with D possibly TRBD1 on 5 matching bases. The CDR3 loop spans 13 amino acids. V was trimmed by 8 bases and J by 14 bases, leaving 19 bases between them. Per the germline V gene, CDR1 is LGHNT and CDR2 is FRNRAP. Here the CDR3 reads CASRRDGAGALHF. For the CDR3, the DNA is TGTGCTAGTAGAAGAGATGGGGCGGGGGCCCTCCACTTT.

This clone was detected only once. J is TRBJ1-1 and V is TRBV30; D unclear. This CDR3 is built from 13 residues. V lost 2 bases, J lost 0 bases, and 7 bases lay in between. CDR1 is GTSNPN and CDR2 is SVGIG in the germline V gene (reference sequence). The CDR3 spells CAWSKGMNTEAFF. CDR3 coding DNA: TGTGCCTGGAGTAAGGGCATGAACACTGAAGCTTTCTTT.

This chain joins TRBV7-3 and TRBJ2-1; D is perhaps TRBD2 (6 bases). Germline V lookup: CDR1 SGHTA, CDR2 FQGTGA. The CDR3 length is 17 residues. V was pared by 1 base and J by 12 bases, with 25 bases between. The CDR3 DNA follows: TGTGCCAGCAGCTTAAACCCTAGCGTACCCTCTCCTGACGGGCAGTTCTTC. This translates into CASSLNPSVPSPDGQFF. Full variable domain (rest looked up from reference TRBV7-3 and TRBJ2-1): GAGVSQTPSNKVTEKGKYVELRCDPISGHTALYWYRQSLGQGPEFLIYFQGTGAADDSGLPNDRFFAVRPEGSVSTLKIQRTERGDSAVYLCASSLNPSVPSPDGQFFGPGTRLTVL.

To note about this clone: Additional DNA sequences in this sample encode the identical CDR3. CDR3 in amino acids: CASSLKGYGYTF. The CDR3 coding sequence is TGTGCCAGCAGTTTAAAGGGTTATGGCTACACCTTC. This chain uses TRBV28 with TRBJ1-2, with unresolved D. The CDR3 is 12 amino acids. Germline-derived CDR1 and CDR2 are MDHEN and SYDVKM. With 2 bases removed from V and 5 bases from J, the gap between germline ends came to 6 bases.

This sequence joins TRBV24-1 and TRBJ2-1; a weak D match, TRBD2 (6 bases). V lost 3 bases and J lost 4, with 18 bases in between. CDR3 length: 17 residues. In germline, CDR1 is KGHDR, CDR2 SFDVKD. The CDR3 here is CATSDPSSAGFYNEQFF. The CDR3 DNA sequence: TGTGCCACCAGTGATCCTTCCAGCGCGGGGTTTTACAATGAGCAGTTCTTC.

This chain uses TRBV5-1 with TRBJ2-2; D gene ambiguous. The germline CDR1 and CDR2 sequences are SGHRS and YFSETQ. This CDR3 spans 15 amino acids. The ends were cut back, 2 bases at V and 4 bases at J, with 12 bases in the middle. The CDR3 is CASSFLESGTGELFF. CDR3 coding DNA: TGCGCCAGCAGCTTTCTGGAGTCGGGCACCGGGGAGCTGTTTTTT.

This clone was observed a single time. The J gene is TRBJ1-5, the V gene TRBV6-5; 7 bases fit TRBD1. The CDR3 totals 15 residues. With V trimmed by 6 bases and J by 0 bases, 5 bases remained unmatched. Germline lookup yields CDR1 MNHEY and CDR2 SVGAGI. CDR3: CASRGQTVSNQPQHF. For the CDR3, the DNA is TGTGCCAGCAGGGGACAGACTGTTAGCAATCAGCCCCAGCATTTT.

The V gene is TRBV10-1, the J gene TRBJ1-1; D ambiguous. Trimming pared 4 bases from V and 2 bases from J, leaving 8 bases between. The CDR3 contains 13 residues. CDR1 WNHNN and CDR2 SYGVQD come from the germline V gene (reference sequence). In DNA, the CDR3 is TGCGCCAGCAGTGCCGGCGTAAACACTGAAGCTTTCTTT. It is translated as CASSAGVNTEAFF.